The 3 T cell receptor beta chains below come from one sample, sequenced in a study of technical replicates of blood from a few donors. Repertoires were generated with immunoSEQ multiplex PCR, while TCRdb's copy carries only in-frame clones and drops some. Of around 77,000 clones detected, 80% to 95% appear once; the ten largest clones hold 0.41%. The specimen sequenced was T cells isolated from PBMCs. These receptors all stem from a human donor in good health.

The chain recombines TRBV27 with TRBJ2-3; 14 bases align to TRBD2. V lost 4 bases to trimming and J lost 4 bases; unmatched junction nucleotides: 7. The CDR3 consists of 17 residues. Germline V gene lookup returns CDR1 MNHEY and CDR2 SMNVEV (reference sequence). CDR3 DNA sequence: TGTGCCAGCAGTTCTGGGACTAGCGGGAGCGGCCCAGATACGCAGTATTTT. Protein: CASSSGTSGSGPDTQYF.

The chain carries TRBV18 and TRBJ1-5; 7 nucleotides align to TRBD1. CDR1 is KGHSH and CDR2 is LQKENI in the germline V gene. The CDR3 has 13 amino acids. The junction had 0 bases not matched to a gene; V was cut back by 2 bases and J by 5 bases. The CDR3 sequence: CASSPDRDQPQHF. The CDR3 DNA sequence: TGTGCCAGCTCACCAGACAGGGATCAGCCCCAGCATTTT.

The V call is TRBV6-1, the J call TRBJ2-1; 10 bases fit TRBD1. The CDR3 loop spans 16 amino acids. Looked up from germline, CDR1 is MNHNS and CDR2 is SASEGT. V was clipped by 4 bases and J by 9 bases; unmatched bases: 12. In DNA form, the CDR3 reads TGTGCCAGCAGTGTCTTGGGACAGGGGATTTGGGGTGAGCAGTTCTTC. Its protein is CASSVLGQGIWGEQFF.